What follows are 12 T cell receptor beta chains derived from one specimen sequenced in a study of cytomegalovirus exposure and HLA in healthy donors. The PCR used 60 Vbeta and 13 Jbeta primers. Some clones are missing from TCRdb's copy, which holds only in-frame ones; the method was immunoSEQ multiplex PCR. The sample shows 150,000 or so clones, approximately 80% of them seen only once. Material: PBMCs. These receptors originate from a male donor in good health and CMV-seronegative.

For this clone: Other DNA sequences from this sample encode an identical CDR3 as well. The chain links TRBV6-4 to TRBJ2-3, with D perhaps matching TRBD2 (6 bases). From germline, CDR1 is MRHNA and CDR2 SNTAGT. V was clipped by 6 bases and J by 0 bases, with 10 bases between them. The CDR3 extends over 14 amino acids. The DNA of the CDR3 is TGTGCCAGCAGCGCCAGCGGGAGCACAGATACGCAGTATTTT. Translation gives CASSASGSTDTQYF.

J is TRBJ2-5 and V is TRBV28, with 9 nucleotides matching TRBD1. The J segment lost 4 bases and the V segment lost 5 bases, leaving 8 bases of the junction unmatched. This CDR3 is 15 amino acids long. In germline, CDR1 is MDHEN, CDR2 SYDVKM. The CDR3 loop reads CASSVRDRVGETQYF. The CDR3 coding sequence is TGTGCCAGCAGTGTCCGGGACAGGGTAGGAGAGACCCAGTACTTC.

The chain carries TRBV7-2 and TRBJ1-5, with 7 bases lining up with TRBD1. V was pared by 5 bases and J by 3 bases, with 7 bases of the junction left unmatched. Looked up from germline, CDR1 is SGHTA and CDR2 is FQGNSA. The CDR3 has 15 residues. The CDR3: CASSILTGNNQPQHF. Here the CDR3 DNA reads TGTGCCAGCAGCATCCTGACAGGGAACAATCAGCCCCAGCATTTT.

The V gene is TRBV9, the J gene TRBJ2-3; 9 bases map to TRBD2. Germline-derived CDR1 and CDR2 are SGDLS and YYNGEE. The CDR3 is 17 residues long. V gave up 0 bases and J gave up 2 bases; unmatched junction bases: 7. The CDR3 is CASSVGMAGGLTDTQYF. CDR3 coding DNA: TGTGCCAGCAGCGTAGGAATGGCGGGGGGGCTCACAGATACGCAGTATTTT.

The CDR3 nucleotides are TGTGCCAGCATCTGGGGAGGGGACCGGAAAGCTTTCTTT. This gives the protein CASIWGGDRKAFF. The V call is TRBV7-2, the J call TRBJ1-1; a possible D gene is TRBD1 (5 bases). The V gene lost 7 bases and the J gene lost 9 bases, with 18 bases spanning the gap. In germline, CDR1 is SGHTA, CDR2 FQGNSA. The CDR3 consists of 13 residues.

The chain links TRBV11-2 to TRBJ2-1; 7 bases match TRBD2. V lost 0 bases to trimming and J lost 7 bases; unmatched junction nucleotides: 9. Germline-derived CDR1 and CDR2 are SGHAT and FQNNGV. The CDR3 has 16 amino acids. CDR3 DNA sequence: TGTGCCAGCAGCTTAGATATCGGGGGAGGGAGGAATGAGCAGTTCTTC. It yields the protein CASSLDIGGGRNEQFF.

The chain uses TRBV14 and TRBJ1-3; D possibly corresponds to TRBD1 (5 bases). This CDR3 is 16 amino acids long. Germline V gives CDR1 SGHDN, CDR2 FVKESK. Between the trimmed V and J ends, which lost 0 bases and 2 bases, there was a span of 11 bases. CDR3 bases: TGTGCCAGCAGCCAAGAAGCCTACAGGCCTGGAAACACCATATATTTT. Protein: CASSQEAYRPGNTIYF.

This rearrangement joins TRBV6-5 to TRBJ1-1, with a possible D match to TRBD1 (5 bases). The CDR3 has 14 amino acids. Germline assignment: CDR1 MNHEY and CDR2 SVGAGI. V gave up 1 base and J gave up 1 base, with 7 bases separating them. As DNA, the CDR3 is TGTGCCAGCAGTTACTGGGGCTCGAACACTGAAGCTTTCTTT. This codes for CASSYWGSNTEAFF.

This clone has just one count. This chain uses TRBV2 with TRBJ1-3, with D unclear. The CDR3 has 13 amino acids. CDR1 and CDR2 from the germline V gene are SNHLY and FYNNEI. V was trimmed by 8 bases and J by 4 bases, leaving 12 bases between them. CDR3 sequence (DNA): TGTGCCAGCGGGGAGGCGCGGGGAAACACCATATATTTT. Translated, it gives CASGEARGNTIYF.

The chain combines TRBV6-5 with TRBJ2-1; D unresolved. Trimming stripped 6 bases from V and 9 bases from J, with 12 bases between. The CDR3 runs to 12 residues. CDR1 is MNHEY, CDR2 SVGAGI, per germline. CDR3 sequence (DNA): TGTGCCAGCAGCCCAACTACACGTGAGCAGTTCTTC. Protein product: CASSPTTREQFF.

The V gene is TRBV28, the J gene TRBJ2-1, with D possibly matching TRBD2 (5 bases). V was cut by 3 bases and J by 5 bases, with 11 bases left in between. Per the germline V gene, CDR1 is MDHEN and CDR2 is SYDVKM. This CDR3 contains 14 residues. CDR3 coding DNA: TGTGCCAGCAGTTTGACTAACCTACACAATGAGCAGTTCTTC. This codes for CASSLTNLHNEQFF.

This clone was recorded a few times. The CDR3 is CASSSTLNTEAFF. The DNA of the CDR3 is TGTGCCAGCAGCTCGACATTGAACACTGAAGCTTTCTTT. J is TRBJ1-1 and V is TRBV5-6; D gene ambiguous. V was cut by 3 bases and J by 0 bases, with 6 bases left in between. Germline-derived CDR1 and CDR2 are SGHDT and YYEEEE. This CDR3 spans 13 amino acids.